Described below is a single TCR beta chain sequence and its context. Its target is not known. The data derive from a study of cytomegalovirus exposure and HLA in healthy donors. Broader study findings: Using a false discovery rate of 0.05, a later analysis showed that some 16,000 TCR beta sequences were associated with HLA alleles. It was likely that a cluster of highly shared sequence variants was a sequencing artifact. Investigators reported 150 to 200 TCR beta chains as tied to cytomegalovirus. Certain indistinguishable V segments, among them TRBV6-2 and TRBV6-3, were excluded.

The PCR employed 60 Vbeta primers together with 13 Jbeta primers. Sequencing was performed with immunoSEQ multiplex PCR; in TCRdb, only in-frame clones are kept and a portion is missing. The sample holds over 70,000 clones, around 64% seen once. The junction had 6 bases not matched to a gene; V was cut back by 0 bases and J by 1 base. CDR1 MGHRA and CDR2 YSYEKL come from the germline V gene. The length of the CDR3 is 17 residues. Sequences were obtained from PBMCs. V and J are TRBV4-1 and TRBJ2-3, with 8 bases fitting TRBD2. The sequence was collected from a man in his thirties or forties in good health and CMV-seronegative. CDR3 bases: TGCGCCAGCAGCCAAGACACCCGGGGGGGTGGCACAGATACGCAGTATTTT. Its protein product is CASSQDTRGGGTDTQYF.